The clone carrying this T cell receptor (beta chain) has just one count. The antigen is unknown. The data are from a study of Ad26.COV2.S vaccination and SARS-CoV-2 variants. Study context: The Ad26.COV2.S arm of the COV1001 trial was where the donor was placed. Donor got 5x10^10 or 1x10^11 viral particles of Ad26.COV2.S. Study-level results: Researchers reported similar non-spike TCR breadth in vaccine and placebo recipients.

Repertoires were generated with immunoSEQ multiplex PCR, while TCRdb's copy carries only in-frame clones and drops some. The sample lists 350,000 to 600,000 clones, about nine tenths occurring once. Treatment indicated: some 19 received Ad26.COV2.S at low or high dose, single or two shots; several received placebo; per-sample allocation not given. Vaccine and placebo recipients were sampled on day 63 after the first injection. An Ad26 vector carrying the Wuhan-strain SARS-CoV-2 spike served as the vaccine. The source was peripheral blood, collected in a trial of Ad26.COV2.S vaccine versus placebo. The receptor was derived from a person aged 18 to 65 who received the Ad26.COV2.S COVID-19 vaccine or a placebo.

The CDR3 here is CASSSVGGRETQYF. The CDR3 nucleotides are TGTGCCAGCTCCTCGGTGGGGGGCCGGGAGACCCAGTACTTC. V usage is TRBV11-1 and J usage is TRBJ2-5; perhaps D is TRBD1 or TRBD2 (6 bases each). Trimming cost V 8 bases and J 5 bases, with 18 bases left between them. The CDR3 consists of 14 residues. CDR1 SGHAT and CDR2 FQDESV come from the germline V gene (reference sequence). The entire variable domain, with the rest obtained from reference TRBV11-1 and TRBJ2-5, is as follows: EAEVAQSPRYKITEKSQAVAFWCDPISGHATLYWYRQILGQGPELLVQFQDESVVDDSQLPKDRFSAERLKGVDSTLKIQPAELGDSAMYLCASSSVGGRETQYFGPGTRLLVL.